This T cell receptor beta chain is drawn from a study of blood T cell repertoires in COVID-19. Turning to the study itself: From the United States, Italy and Spain came samples of acute and convalescent COVID-19. PBMCs, B-cell-depleted T cells, or T cells were the source of the cDNA or gDNA that made up the material.

Germline CDR1 and CDR2: SGHDT and YYEEEE. The CDR3 extends over 11 amino acids. V lost 3 bases, J lost 4 bases, and 3 bases lay in between. The data were produced by immunoSEQ multiplex PCR, yet TCRdb's version contains in-frame clones alone and is incomplete. The data contain just over 95,000 clones, approximately 87% of them singletons. The rearrangement joins TRBV5-6 to TRBJ2-3; D is uncertain. The sequence came from a human donor in a cohort sampled during active COVID-19. Sequenced material: peripheral blood. The CDR3 DNA reads as TGTGCCAGCAGCTCAGCAGATACGCAGTATTTT. Amino acids: CASSSADTQYF.